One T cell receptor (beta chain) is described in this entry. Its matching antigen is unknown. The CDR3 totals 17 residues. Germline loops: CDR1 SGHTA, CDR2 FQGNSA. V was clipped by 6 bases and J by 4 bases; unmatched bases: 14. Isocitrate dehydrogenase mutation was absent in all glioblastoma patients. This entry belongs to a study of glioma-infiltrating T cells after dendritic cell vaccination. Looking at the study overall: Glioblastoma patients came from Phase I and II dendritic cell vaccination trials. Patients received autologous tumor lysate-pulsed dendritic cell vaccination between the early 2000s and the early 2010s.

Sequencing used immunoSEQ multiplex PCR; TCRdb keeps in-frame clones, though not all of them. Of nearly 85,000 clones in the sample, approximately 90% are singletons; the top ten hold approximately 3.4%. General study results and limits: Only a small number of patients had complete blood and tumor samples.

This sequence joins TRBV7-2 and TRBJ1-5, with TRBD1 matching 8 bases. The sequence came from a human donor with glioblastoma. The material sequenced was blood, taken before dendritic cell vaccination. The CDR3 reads CASSGEGRGHLNQPQHF. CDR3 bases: TGTGCCAGCAGTGGGGAGGGCAGGGGGCATCTAAATCAGCCCCAGCATTTT.